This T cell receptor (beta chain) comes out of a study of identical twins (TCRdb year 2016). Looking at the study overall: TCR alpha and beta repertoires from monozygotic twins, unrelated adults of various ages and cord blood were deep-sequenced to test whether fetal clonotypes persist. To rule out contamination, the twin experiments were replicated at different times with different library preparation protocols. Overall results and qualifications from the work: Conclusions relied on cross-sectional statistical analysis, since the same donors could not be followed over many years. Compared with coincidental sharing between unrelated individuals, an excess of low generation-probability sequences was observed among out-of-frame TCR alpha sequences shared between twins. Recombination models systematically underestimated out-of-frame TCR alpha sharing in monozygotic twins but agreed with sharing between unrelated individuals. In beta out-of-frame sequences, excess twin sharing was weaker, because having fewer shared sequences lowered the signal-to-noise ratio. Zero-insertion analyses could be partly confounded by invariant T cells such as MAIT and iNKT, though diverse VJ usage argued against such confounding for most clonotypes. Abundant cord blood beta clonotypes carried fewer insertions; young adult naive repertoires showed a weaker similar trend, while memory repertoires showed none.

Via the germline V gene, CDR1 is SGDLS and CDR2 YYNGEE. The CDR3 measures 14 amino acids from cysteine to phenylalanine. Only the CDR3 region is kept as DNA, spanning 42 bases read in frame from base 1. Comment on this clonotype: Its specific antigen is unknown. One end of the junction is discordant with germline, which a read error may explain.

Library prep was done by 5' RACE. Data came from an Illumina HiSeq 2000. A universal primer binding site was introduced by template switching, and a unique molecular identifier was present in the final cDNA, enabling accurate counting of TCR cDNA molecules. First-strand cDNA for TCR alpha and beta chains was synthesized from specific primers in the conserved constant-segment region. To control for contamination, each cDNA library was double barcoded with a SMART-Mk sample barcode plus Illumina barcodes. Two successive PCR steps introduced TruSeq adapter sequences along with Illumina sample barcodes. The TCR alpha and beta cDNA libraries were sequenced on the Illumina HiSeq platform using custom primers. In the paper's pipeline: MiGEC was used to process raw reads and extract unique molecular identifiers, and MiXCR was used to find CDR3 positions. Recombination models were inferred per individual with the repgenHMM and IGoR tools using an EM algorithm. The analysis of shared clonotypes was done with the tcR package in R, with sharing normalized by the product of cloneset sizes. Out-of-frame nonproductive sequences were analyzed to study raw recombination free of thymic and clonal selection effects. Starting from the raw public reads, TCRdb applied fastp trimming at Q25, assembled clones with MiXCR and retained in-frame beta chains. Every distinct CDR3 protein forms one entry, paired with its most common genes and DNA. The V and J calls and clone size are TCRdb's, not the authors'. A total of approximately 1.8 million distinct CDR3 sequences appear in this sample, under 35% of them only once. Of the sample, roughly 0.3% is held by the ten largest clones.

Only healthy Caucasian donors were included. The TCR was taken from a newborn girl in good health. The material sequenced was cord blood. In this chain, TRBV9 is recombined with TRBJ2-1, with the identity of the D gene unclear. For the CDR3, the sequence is CASSVVPGYDEQFF. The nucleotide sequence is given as TGTGCCAGCAGCGTAGTACCAGGCTACGATGAGCAGTTCTTC.